This is a list of T cell receptor beta chains from one sample in a study of shared clonotypes between healthy human individuals. Clones were sequenced by immunoSEQ multiplex PCR, and TCRdb holds only the in-frame ones, with some missing. The data show over 2,000,000 clones, roughly 93% seen once. Sequencing was carried out using naive CD8+ T cells from PBMCs. These receptors all come from a young man in good health. Some clones in this sample may be carry-over from other donors' samples. CDR3s include the opening cysteine and the closing phenylalanine or tryptophan. A D gene is named only where the DNA matches it firmly. Clone size, where shown, is once, few, many, or a class for clones that have expanded.

D gene	clone size	V gene	J gene	CDR3 protein	CDR3 DNA
TRBD2	.	TRBV2	TRBJ2-5	CASSDRTSRQETQYF	TGTGCCAGCAGTGACCGGACTAGCCGTCAAGAGACCCAGTACTTC
.	.	TRBV9	TRBJ1-1	CASSVGSSTEAFF	TGTGCCAGCAGCGTTGGGTCGAGCACTGAAGCTTTCTTT
.	.	TRBV19	TRBJ2-2	CASTPGVNTGELFF	TGTGCCAGTACTCCAGGGGTCAACACCGGGGAGCTGTTTTTT
.	.	TRBV10-3	TRBJ2-6	CAISVSGSSGANVLTF	TGTGCCATCAGTGTGAGCGGTAGCTCTGGGGCCAACGTCCTGACTTTC
.	.	TRBV5-1	TRBJ2-1	CASSLNAASSYNEQFF	TGCGCCAGCAGCTTGAATGCTGCGAGCTCCTACAATGAGCAGTTCTTC
.	.	TRBV27	TRBJ1-1	CASWTGPLQAFF	TGTGCCAGCTGGACCGGGCCCCTACAAGCTTTCTTT
.	.	TRBV30	TRBJ2-5	CAWSVQEGAFLYETQYF	TGTGCCTGGAGTGTTCAGGAGGGAGCCTTTCTCTATGAGACCCAGTACTTC
.	.	TRBV27	TRBJ1-5	CASSLAGRSNQPQHF	TGTGCCAGCAGTTTAGCGGGACGGAGCAATCAGCCCCAGCATTTT
TRBD2	.	TRBV5-1	TRBJ2-7	CASSPGLAGAEQYF	TGCGCCAGCAGCCCGGGGCTAGCGGGAGCAGAGCAGTACTTC
.	.	TRBV12-2	TRBJ2-7	CASRLGSTGWGPYEQYF	TGTGCAAGTCGCTTAGGTTCCACGGGTTGGGGGCCCTACGAGCAGTACTTC
.	once	TRBV7-9	TRBJ2-1	CASSLVSHPNEQFF	TGTGCCAGCAGCTTAGTCTCGCACCCTAATGAGCAGTTCTTC
.	.	TRBV19	TRBJ1-2	CASKPAVGNYGYTF	TGTGCCAGTAAACCTGCGGTGGGAAACTATGGCTACACCTTC
.	.	TRBV19	TRBJ2-3	CASSPRHPIEDTQYF	TGTGCCAGTAGTCCGAGACACCCGATAGAGGATACGCAGTATTTT
.	.	TRBV7-9	TRBJ2-1	CASSHIGLNGRDEQFF	TGTGCCAGCAGCCACATTGGACTAAATGGGAGAGATGAGCAGTTCTTC
.	.	TRBV7-3	TRBJ1-2	CASVGGQDGYTF	TGTGCCAGCGTAGGAGGGCAGGATGGCTACACCTTC
TRBD2	.	TRBV28	TRBJ2-2	CASSLLAGAGELFF	TGTGCCAGCAGTCTCCTAGCGGGAGCCGGGGAGCTGTTTTTT
TRBD2	once	TRBV9	TRBJ2-1	CASSPWGLAGGSDEQFF	TGTGCCAGCAGCCCATGGGGACTAGCGGGAGGGAGCGATGAGCAGTTCTTC
TRBD2	.	TRBV27	TRBJ2-7	CASSPVAGVVPYEQYF	TGTGCCAGCAGTCCCGTAGCGGGAGTCGTCCCCTACGAGCAGTACTTC
.	.	TRBV27	TRBJ2-2	CASSSWARNTGELFF	TGTGCCAGCAGTTCATGGGCCCGAAACACCGGGGAGCTGTTTTTT
TRBD2	.	TRBV27	TRBJ2-1	CASSPLAVAGGPSEQFF	TGTGCCAGCAGTCCCCTGGCCGTAGCGGGAGGGCCTAGTGAGCAGTTCTTC
TRBD1	few	TRBV25-1	TRBJ1-5	CASSERGLGRPQHF	TGTGCCAGCAGTGAGAGGGGGCTTGGACGGCCCCAGCATTTT
.	.	TRBV4-2	TRBJ2-7	CASSPRGVYEQYF	TGTGCCAGCAGCCCTCGGGGAGTCTACGAGCAGTACTTC
TRBD1	.	TRBV5-1	TRBJ2-7	CASSLDQGAYLSYEQYF	TGCGCCAGCAGCTTGGATCAGGGGGCCTACCTATCCTACGAGCAGTACTTC
.	once	TRBV29-1	TRBJ2-7	CSALDSYEQYF	TGCAGCGCCCTGGACAGCTACGAGCAGTACTTC
.	.	TRBV7-3	TRBJ2-1	CASSSESDPFYYNEQFF	TGTGCCAGCAGCTCAGAGAGCGACCCGTTCTACTACAATGAGCAGTTCTTC
.	.	TRBV2	TRBJ1-3	CASSEVGSSGNTIYF	TGTGCCAGCAGTGAAGTCGGGAGCTCTGGAAACACCATATATTTT
.	once	TRBV5-1	TRBJ1-1	CASSFGGPLNTEAFF	TGCGCCAGCAGCTTCGGGGGGCCTTTGAACACTGAAGCTTTCTTT
.	once	TRBV4-3	TRBJ2-5	CASSQDEEGLQETQYF	TGCGCCAGCAGCCAAGATGAGGAGGGGCTTCAAGAGACCCAGTACTTC
.	.	TRBV7-9	TRBJ2-1	CASSLAWDFTNEQFF	TGTGCCAGCAGCTTAGCTTGGGACTTCACGAATGAGCAGTTCTTC
TRBD2	.	TRBV7-9	TRBJ2-3	CASSSRDSGRGDTQYF	TGTGCCAGCAGCTCTCGGGATAGCGGGAGAGGAGATACGCAGTATTTT
TRBD2	.	TRBV29-1	TRBJ2-1	CSAPAGASYNEQFF	TGCAGCGCCCCAGCGGGAGCCTCCTACAATGAGCAGTTCTTC
TRBD2	.	TRBV7-2	TRBJ2-7	CASSFSLGRAYEQYF	TGTGCCAGCAGCTTTTCCCTCGGGAGGGCCTACGAGCAGTACTTC
.	.	TRBV28	TRBJ1-2	CASSQTDHYGYTF	TGTGCCAGCAGCCAGACAGACCACTATGGCTACACCTTC
.	once	TRBV28	TRBJ1-2	CASSFPGGYTF	TGTGCCAGCAGTTTCCCGGGAGGCTACACCTTC
TRBD2	.	TRBV27	TRBJ2-7	CASSLTSGRVREQYF	TGTGCCAGCAGTTTGACTAGCGGGAGGGTAAGGGAGCAGTACTTC
TRBD1	.	TRBV15	TRBJ2-7	CATSRDLPGTGVYEQYF	TGTGCCACCAGCAGAGATCTTCCCGGGACAGGGGTCTACGAGCAGTACTTC
TRBD1	.	TRBV28	TRBJ2-6	CASSFRDRSSGANVLTF	TGTGCCAGCAGTTTCCGGGACAGAAGCTCTGGGGCCAACGTCCTGACTTTC
TRBD2	.	TRBV9	TRBJ2-1	CASSVDGGINEQFF	TGTGCCAGCAGCGTAGACGGGGGGATCAATGAGCAGTTCTTC
TRBD1	.	TRBV6-5	TRBJ1-1	CASSYGTGLGTEAFF	TGTGCCAGCAGTTACGGGACAGGGTTGGGCACTGAAGCTTTCTTT
.	.	TRBV7-9	TRBJ2-7	CASGSRTVYEQYF	TGTGCCAGCGGATCCCGGACAGTTTACGAGCAGTACTTC
TRBD1	.	TRBV5-1	TRBJ1-2	CASSLGQGAYYGYTF	TGCGCCAGCAGCTTAGGACAGGGAGCCTACTATGGCTACACCTTC
TRBD1	.	TRBV4-1	TRBJ1-2	CASSLRQGLDYGYTF	TGCGCCAGCAGCCTCAGACAGGGCTTGGACTATGGCTACACCTTC
TRBD1	few	TRBV29-1	TRBJ1-1	CSVDREVDRGNTEAFF	TGCAGCGTTGATCGGGAGGTGGACAGGGGGAACACTGAAGCTTTCTTT
TRBD2	.	TRBV2	TRBJ2-1	CASVGRGGASSYNEQFF	TGTGCCAGCGTCGGGCGGGGGGGCGCTAGCTCCTACAATGAGCAGTTCTTC
.	.	TRBV4-1	TRBJ1-1	CASSRPGSSPEAFF	TGCGCCAGCAGCCGCCCGGGATCCTCCCCTGAAGCTTTCTTT